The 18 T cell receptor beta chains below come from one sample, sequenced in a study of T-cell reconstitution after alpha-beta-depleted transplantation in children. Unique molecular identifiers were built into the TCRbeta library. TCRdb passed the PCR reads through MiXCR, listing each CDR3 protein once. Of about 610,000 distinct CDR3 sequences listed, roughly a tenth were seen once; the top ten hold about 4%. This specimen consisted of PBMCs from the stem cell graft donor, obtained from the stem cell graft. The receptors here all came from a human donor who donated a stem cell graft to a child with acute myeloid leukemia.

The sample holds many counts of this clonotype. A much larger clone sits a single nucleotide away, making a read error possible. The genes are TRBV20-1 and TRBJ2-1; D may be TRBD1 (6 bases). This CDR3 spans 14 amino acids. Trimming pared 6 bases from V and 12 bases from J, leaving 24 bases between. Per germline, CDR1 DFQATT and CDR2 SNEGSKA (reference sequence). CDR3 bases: TGCAGTGCCAACCCCACACAGGGAGAGAAGTGGCAGTTCTTC. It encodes CSANPTQGEKWQFF.

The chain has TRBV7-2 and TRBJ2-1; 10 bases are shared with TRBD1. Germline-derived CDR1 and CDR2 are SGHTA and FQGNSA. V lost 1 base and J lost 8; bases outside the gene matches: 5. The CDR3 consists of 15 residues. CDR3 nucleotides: TGTGCCAGCAGCTTAGTGGGACAGGGGATCGATGAGCAGTTCTTC. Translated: CASSLVGQGIDEQFF.

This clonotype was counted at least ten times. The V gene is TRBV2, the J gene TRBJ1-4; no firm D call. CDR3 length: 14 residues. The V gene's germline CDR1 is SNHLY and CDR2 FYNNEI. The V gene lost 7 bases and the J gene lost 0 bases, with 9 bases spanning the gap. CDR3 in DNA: TGTGCCAGCACTTACACCCCAACTAATGAAAAACTGTTTTTT. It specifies CASTYTPTNEKLFF.

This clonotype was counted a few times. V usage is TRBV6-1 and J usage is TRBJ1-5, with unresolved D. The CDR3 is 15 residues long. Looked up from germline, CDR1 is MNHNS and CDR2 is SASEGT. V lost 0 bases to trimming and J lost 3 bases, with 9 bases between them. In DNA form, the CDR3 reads TGTGCCAGCAGTGAAGCGCTGGCCTACAATCAGCCCCAGCATTTT. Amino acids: CASSEALAYNQPQHF.

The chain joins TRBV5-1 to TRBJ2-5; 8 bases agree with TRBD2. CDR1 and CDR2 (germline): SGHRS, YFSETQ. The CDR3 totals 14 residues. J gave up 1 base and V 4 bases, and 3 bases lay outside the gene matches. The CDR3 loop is CASSVSGVQETQYF. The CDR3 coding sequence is TGCGCCAGCAGCGTTAGCGGGGTCCAAGAGACCCAGTACTTC.

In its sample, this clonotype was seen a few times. The CDR3 reads CASSQDPGGAEAFF. The CDR3 DNA is TGCGCCAGCAGCCAAGATCCAGGGGGTGCTGAAGCTTTCTTT. The chain couples TRBV4-3 to TRBJ1-1, with TRBD1 matching 7 bases. CDR1 is LGHNA and CDR2 is YSLEER in the germline V gene. V shed 0 bases, J shed 6 bases, and the junction held 4 bases outside the gene matches. This CDR3 is built from 14 residues.

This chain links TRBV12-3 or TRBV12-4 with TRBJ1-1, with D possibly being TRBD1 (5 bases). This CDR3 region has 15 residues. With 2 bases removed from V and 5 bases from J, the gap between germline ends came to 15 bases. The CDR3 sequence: CASSLRGPENTEAFF. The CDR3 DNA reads TGTGCCAGCAGTTTAAGGGGACCCGAAAATACTGAAGCTTTCTTT.

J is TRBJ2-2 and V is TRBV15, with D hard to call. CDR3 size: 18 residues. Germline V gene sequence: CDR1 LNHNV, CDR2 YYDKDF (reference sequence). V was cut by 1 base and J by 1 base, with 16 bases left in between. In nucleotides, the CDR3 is TGTGCCACCAGCAGAGGCCGGCTCGCCAGCTTGAACACCGGGGAGCTGTTTTTT. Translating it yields CATSRGRLASLNTGELFF.

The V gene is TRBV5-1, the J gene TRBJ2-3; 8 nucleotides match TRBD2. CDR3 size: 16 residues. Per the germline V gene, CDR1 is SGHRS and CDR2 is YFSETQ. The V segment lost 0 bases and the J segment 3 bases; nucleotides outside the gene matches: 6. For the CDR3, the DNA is TGCGCCAGCAGCTTGGCCGGGAGGGCCCTGACAGATACGCAGTATTTT. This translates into CASSLAGRALTDTQYF.

The DNA of the CDR3 is TGTGCCAGCAGTGTCGGGGTGAAGGGCACTGAAGCTTTCTTT. It is translated as CASSVGVKGTEAFF. The chain combines TRBV6-1 with TRBJ1-1, with no clear D. Per germline, CDR1 MNHNS and CDR2 SASEGT. The CDR3 spans 14 residues. With 4 bases removed from V and 4 bases from J, the gap between germline ends came to 13 bases.

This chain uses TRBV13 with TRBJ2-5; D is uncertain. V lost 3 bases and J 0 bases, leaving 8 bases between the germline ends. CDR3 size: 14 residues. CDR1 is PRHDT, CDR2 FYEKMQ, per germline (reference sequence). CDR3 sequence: CASSFRTDQETQYF. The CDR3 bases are TGTGCCAGCAGCTTCAGGACCGACCAAGAGACCCAGTACTTC.

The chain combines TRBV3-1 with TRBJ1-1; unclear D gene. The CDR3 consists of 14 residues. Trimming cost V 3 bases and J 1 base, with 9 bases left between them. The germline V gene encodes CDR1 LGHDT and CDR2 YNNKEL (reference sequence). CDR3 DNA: TGTGCCAGCAGCCATAGGACGGAGAACACTGAAGCTTTCTTT. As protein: CASSHRTENTEAFF.

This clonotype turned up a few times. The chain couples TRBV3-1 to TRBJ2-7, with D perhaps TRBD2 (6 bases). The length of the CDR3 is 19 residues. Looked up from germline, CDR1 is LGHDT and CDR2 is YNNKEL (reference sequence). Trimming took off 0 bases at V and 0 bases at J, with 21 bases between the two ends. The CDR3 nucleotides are TGTGCCAGCAGCCAAGAGGGGGGTAAAGGGCAGGCCAGCTCCTACGAGCAGTACTTC. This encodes CASSQEGGKGQASSYEQYF.

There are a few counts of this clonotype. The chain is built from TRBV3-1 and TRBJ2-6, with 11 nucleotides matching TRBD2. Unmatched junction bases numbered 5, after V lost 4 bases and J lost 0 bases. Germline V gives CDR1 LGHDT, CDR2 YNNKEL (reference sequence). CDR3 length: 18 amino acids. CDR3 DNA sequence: TGTGCCAGCAGCCCTCTAGCGGGAGGCGCCTCTGGGGCCAACGTCCTGACTTTC. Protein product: CASSPLAGGASGANVLTF.

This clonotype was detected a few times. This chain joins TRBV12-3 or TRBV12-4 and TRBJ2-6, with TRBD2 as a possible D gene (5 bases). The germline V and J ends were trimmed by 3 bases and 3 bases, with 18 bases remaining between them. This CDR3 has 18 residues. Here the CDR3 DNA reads TGTGCCAGCAGTTTCCGGACTTCGAAGCTTCTTGGGGCCAACGTCCTGACTTTC. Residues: CASSFRTSKLLGANVLTF.

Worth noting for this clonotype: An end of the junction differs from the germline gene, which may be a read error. The CDR3 DNA sequence: TGTGCCAGCAGCGTAGCCTACGAGACCCAGTACTTC. It encodes CASSVAYETQYF. This rearrangement joins TRBV7-8 to TRBJ2-5; no firm D call. The CDR3 spans 12 residues. Germline CDR1 reads SGHVS; CDR2 reads FQNEAQ.

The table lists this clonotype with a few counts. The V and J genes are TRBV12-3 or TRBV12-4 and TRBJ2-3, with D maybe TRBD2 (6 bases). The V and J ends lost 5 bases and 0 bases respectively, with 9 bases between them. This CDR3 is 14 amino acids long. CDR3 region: CASSPLASTDTQYF. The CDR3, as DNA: TGTGCCAGCAGTCCACTAGCTAGCACAGATACGCAGTATTTT.

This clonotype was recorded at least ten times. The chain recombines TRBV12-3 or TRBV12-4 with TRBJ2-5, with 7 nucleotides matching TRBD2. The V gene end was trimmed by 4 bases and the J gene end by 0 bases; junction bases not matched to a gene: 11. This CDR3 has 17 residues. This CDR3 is CASSSPASGLYQETQYF. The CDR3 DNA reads TGTGCCAGCAGTTCACCAGCTAGCGGATTGTACCAAGAGACCCAGTACTTC.